These T cell receptor beta chains were read from a single sample in a study of blood T cell repertoires in COVID-19. The repertoire was sequenced with immunoSEQ multiplex PCR; TCRdb's copy has only in-frame clones and lacks some. The sample carries approximately 670,000 clones, around 89% recorded once. Sequences were obtained from peripheral blood. These receptors were collected from a woman aged 18-29 years with acute or convalescent COVID-19. The CDR3 runs from the conserved cysteine through the conserved F or W. The D gene is left open where the match is weak. Only part of the rows carry a size: once, few, many, or a class if the clone is expanded.

>-|TRBV9|TRBJ1-1|-
CASSVGSHRIGTEAFF
TGTGCCAGCAGCGTCGGGTCCCACCGGATTGGCACTGAAGCTTTCTTT
>-|TRBV27|TRBJ1-2|-
CASTPGHDNYGYTF
TGTGCCAGCACCCCCGGACATGACAACTATGGCTACACCTTC
>-|TRBV30|TRBJ2-3|-
CAWSRAGDTQYF
TGTGCCTGGAGTAGGGCGGGGGATACGCAGTATTTT
>-|TRBV7-9|TRBJ2-3|TRBD1
CASRATGLTDTQYF
TGTGCCAGCAGAGCGACAGGGTTGACAGATACGCAGTATTTT
>-|TRBV9|TRBJ2-2|TRBD1
CASSVRQGGTGELFF
TGTGCCAGCAGCGTAAGACAGGGTGGCACCGGGGAGCTGTTTTTT
>-|TRBV7-6|TRBJ1-1|-
CASSLGQANTEAFF
TGTGCCAGCAGCTTAGGTCAGGCGAACACTGAAGCTTTCTTT
>-|TRBV19|TRBJ1-5|-
CASSRRTDYHQPQHF
TGTGCCAGTAGTAGACGGACAGACTATCATCAGCCCCAGCATTTT
>-|TRBV5-5|TRBJ1-4|-
CASSPGWAEKLFF
TGTGCCAGCAGCCCGGGGTGGGCAGAAAAACTGTTTTTT
>-|TRBV6-5|TRBJ1-1|TRBD1
CASSYGTGVETEAFF
TGTGCCAGCAGTTACGGCACAGGGGTGGAGACTGAAGCTTTCTTT
>-|TRBV4-1|TRBJ2-7|TRBD1
CASSHPGQGEEQYF
TGCGCCAGCAGCCACCCGGGACAGGGGGAAGAGCAGTACTTC
>-|TRBV30|TRBJ1-6|TRBD1
CAWNIGGQSNSPLHF
TGTGCCTGGAATATCGGGGGACAGTCTAATTCACCCCTCCACTTT
>-|TRBV4-2|TRBJ2-7|TRBD1
CASSQDRDRVQYEQYF
TGTGCCAGCAGCCAAGACCGGGACAGGGTACAATACGAGCAGTACTTC
>-|TRBV12-3/TRBV12-4|TRBJ1-2|-
CASSLLVDYGYTF
TGTGCCAGCAGTTTGCTAGTTGATTATGGCTACACCTTC
>-|TRBV30|TRBJ1-1|-
CAWTTWRSTEAFF
TGTGCCTGGACGACTTGGCGGAGCACTGAAGCTTTCTTT
>-|TRBV2|TRBJ2-3|-
CASNVPRTLGGAARGLSGDTQYF
TGTGCCAGCAATGTACCCCGGACCCTCGGGGGGGCCGCTAGGGGGCTCTCAGGGGATACGCAGTATTTT
>-|TRBV6-5|TRBJ1-3|-
CASTDQGIFGNTIYF
TGTGCCAGCACCGATCAGGGGATTTTTGGAAACACCATATATTTT
>-|TRBV5-1|TRBJ1-1|TRBD1
CASSYGTGGRAFF
TGCGCCAGCAGCTATGGGACAGGGGGGAGAGCTTTCTTT
>-|TRBV5-6|TRBJ2-3|-
CASSLSSGESTDTQYF
TGTGCCAGCAGCTTGTCCTCGGGGGAGAGCACAGATACGCAGTATTTT
>once|TRBV18|TRBJ1-2|-
CASSPRASEGYTF
TGTGCCAGCTCGCCCAGGGCGAGTGAGGGCTACACCTTC
>-|TRBV7-3|TRBJ2-7|TRBD1
CASAPGGTGTYEQYF
TGTGCCAGCGCCCCAGGGGGGACAGGGACCTACGAGCAGTACTTC
>-|TRBV3-1/TRBV3-2|TRBJ1-2|-
CASSHTDRSFNYGYTF
TGTGCCAGCAGCCACACCGACAGATCATTTAACTATGGCTACACCTTC
>few|TRBV27|TRBJ1-2|-
CASSEDGISYGYTF
TGTGCCAGCAGCGAAGACGGGATTAGTTATGGCTACACCTTC
>-|TRBV5-3|TRBJ1-2|-
CARSLAQGRNYGYTF
TGTGCCAGAAGCTTGGCTCAGGGGAGAAACTATGGCTACACCTTC
>few|TRBV7-3|TRBJ2-7|-
CASSLVQASYEQYF
TGTGCCAGCAGCTTAGTACAGGCATCCTACGAGCAGTACTTC
>-|TRBV6-5|TRBJ2-1|TRBD1
CASSYFYRGREDEQFF
TGTGCCAGCAGTTACTTCTACAGGGGGCGCGAGGATGAGCAGTTCTTC
>-|TRBV30|TRBJ1-2|-
CAWSGPRSGYTF
TGTGCCTGGAGTGGGCCCCGTTCTGGCTACACCTTC
>-|TRBV29-1|TRBJ1-2|-
CSGRVGRLDYGYTF
TGCAGCGGGAGGGTGGGGCGGTTGGACTATGGCTACACCTTC
>-|TRBV5-1|TRBJ1-1|-
CASSLEHLNTEAFF
TGCGCCAGCAGCTTGGAACACCTCAACACTGAAGCTTTCTTT
>-|TRBV2|TRBJ2-3|TRBD2
CASWASGGAYTQYF
TGTGCCAGCTGGGCCAGCGGGGGGGCCTATACGCAGTATTTT
>-|TRBV7-9|TRBJ2-7|-
CASSPPQGASYEQYF
TGTGCCAGCAGCCCACCACAAGGGGCCTCCTACGAGCAGTACTTC
>-|TRBV10-3|TRBJ1-5|TRBD1
CAIWTGGRNQPQHF
TGTGCCATCTGGACAGGGGGGCGCAATCAGCCCCAGCATTTT
>-|TRBV29-1|TRBJ1-1|-
CSVAGGNTEAFF
TGCAGCGTGGCGGGGGGGAACACTGAAGCTTTCTTT
>-|TRBV19|TRBJ1-5|-
CASSIIGGNQPQHF
TGTGCCAGTAGTATAATAGGGGGAAATCAGCCCCAGCATTTT
>-|TRBV20-1|TRBJ2-1|TRBD1
CSASSGTGVNEQFF
TGCAGTGCTAGTTCAGGGACAGGGGTCAATGAGCAGTTCTTC
>-|TRBV20-1|TRBJ1-2|TRBD1
CSASGQGAGGYTF
TGCAGTGCTAGTGGTCAGGGGGCCGGGGGCTACACCTTC
>-|TRBV7-2|TRBJ1-2|-
CASSINDYYGYTF
TGTGCCAGCAGCATCAACGACTACTATGGCTACACCTTC
>-|TRBV18|TRBJ1-6|TRBD1
CASSPPGTGSSPLHF
TGTGCCAGCTCACCCCCCGGGACAGGGAGTTCACCCCTCCACTTT
>-|TRBV6-5|TRBJ2-7|-
CASSYSAGVSEQYF
TGTGCCAGCAGTTACTCGGCAGGGGTAAGCGAGCAGTACTTC
>-|TRBV5-1|TRBJ1-1|-
CASSLGGVAEAFF
TGCGCCAGCAGCTTGGGAGGAGTGGCTGAAGCTTTCTTT
>-|TRBV6-5|TRBJ1-1|TRBD1
CASSYSGGSEAFF
TGTGCCAGCAGTTATTCAGGGGGGTCTGAAGCTTTCTTT
>-|TRBV6-5|TRBJ1-4|TRBD1
CATSDWTGPEKLFF
TGTGCCACCTCGGATTGGACAGGGCCGGAAAAACTGTTTTTT
>-|TRBV7-8|TRBJ1-1|TRBD1
CASSSGQFMNTEAFF
TGTGCCAGCAGCTCGGGACAGTTCATGAACACTGAAGCTTTCTTT
>-|TRBV28|TRBJ2-3|TRBD2
CASSARLAASTDTQYF
TGTGCCAGCAGCGCCAGACTAGCGGCTAGCACAGATACGCAGTATTTT
>-|TRBV9|TRBJ2-7|TRBD1
CASSAATGIYEQYF
TGTGCCAGCAGCGCAGCGACAGGGATCTACGAGCAGTACTTC
>-|TRBV11-2|TRBJ1-5|-
CASSLGAGDYQPQHF
TGTGCCAGCAGCTTAGGGGCAGGGGATTATCAGCCCCAGCATTTT
>-|TRBV10-2|TRBJ2-7|-
CASSDRGGAYEQYF
TGCGCCAGCAGTGATCGCGGCGGAGCTTACGAGCAGTACTTC
>-|TRBV5-1|TRBJ2-5|-
CASSLGVLNYQETQYF
TGCGCCAGCAGCTTGGGAGTCCTCAACTACCAAGAGACCCAGTACTTC
>-|TRBV7-3|TRBJ1-3|-
CASSRSSGNTIYF
TGTGCCAGCAGCCGGTCCTCTGGAAACACCATATATTTT
>-|TRBV28|TRBJ2-7|-
CASTEVADHYEQYF
TGTGCCAGCACCGAGGTGGCCGATCATTACGAGCAGTACTTC
>-|TRBV2|TRBJ2-6|TRBD1
CASSLQGAGANVLTF
TGTGCCAGCAGTCTACAGGGGGCTGGGGCCAACGTCCTGACTTTC
>once|TRBV14|TRBJ1-2|-
CASSQEGGYTF
TGTGCCAGCAGCCAGGAGGGCGGCTACACCTTC